This entry lists 31 T cell receptor beta chains sequenced from one sample in a study of beta chain features in type 1 diabetes. The isolated RNA, all of it, was reverse transcribed, so expressed TCRB transcripts were what got sequenced. TCRdb's table, derived via immunoSEQ multiplex PCR, lists solely in-frame clones and lacks some. The data hold a few hundred thousand clones, with roughly 13% observed a single time. Material: naive CD4+ T cells from blood. These receptors were taken from a young man in good health.

This clone showed up just a few times. V usage is TRBV4-3 and J usage is TRBJ2-3; TRBD2 matches 12 bases. This CDR3 comprises 19 residues. The V gene's germline CDR1 is LGHNA and CDR2 YSLEER. Trimming took 4 bases from V and 0 from J; bases not matched to a gene: 11. The DNA for the CDR3 is TGCGCCAGCAGCCTCTTCCCTAGCGGGGGGGCCTCTAGCACAGATACGCAGTATTTT. This encodes CASSLFPSGGASSTDTQYF.

The chain carries TRBV7-2 and TRBJ2-2, with 13 nucleotides matching TRBD2. The CDR3 runs 17 residues. V shed 5 bases, J shed 4 bases, and the junction held 7 bases outside the gene matches. Germline-derived CDR1 and CDR2 are SGHTA and FQGNSA. CDR3 amino acids: CASSPKRTSGSTGELFF. DNA of the CDR3: TGTGCCAGCAGCCCAAAGCGGACTAGCGGGAGCACCGGGGAGCTGTTTTTT.

This clone was seen a few times. Other DNA sequences in the sample encode the same CDR3. The chain employs TRBV28 and TRBJ2-3, with D tentatively TRBD2 (6 bases). Trimming shortened V by 3 bases and J by 2 bases, and 9 bases separated the two germline ends. Germline values: CDR1 MDHEN, CDR2 SYDVKM. This CDR3 region has 14 residues. CDR3 nucleotide sequence: TGTGCCAGCAGTTTGGCGGGACCCACAGATACGCAGTATTTT. Residues: CASSLAGPTDTQYF. The full variable domain, completed using reference TRBV28 and TRBJ2-3, is DVKVTQSSRYLVKRTGEKVFLECVQDMDHENMFWYRQDPGLGLRLIYFSYDVKMKEKGDIPEGYSVSREKKERFSLILESASTNQTSMYLCASSLAGPTDTQYFGPGTRLTVL.

The chain combines TRBV27 with TRBJ2-5; a weak D match, TRBD1 (6 bases). CDR1 is MNHEY, CDR2 SMNVEV, per germline (reference sequence). The CDR3 is 17 residues long. The ends were cut back, 0 bases at V and 5 bases at J, with 19 bases in the middle. CDR3 sequence (DNA): TGTGCCAGCAGTTTATCCACATCTCAGGGAAGGGGGGAGACCCAGTACTTC. Encoded protein: CASSLSTSQGRGETQYF.

The V and J genes are TRBV5-1 and TRBJ1-4, with D possibly being TRBD1 (5 bases). Germline V gene sequence: CDR1 SGHRS, CDR2 YFSETQ. V dropped 3 bases and J dropped 8 bases, with 11 bases sitting between them. The CDR3 is 13 residues long. CDR3 in amino acids: CASSSGTEEKLFF. CDR3 nucleotide sequence: TGCGCCAGCAGCTCGGGGACGGAGGAAAAACTGTTTTTT.

This clone has more than one count but fewer than ten. The chain combines TRBV7-9 with TRBJ2-3, with D tentatively TRBD2 (5 bases). V lost 8 bases to trimming and J lost 2 bases, with 8 bases between them. The CDR3 has 12 residues. Germline V gene data show CDR1 as SEHNR and CDR2 as FQNEAQ (reference sequence). The CDR3 DNA reads TGTGCCAGCGGAGGAGTCACAGATACGCAGTATTTT. It translates to CASGGVTDTQYF.

As for this clone: Other nucleotide sequences from this sample produce the same CDR3. The chain links TRBV6-5 to TRBJ2-1; D not resolved. The CDR3 contains 13 residues. V gave up 4 bases and J gave up 0 bases, with 4 bases separating them. The germline gives CDR1 MNHEY, CDR2 SVGAGI. CDR3 DNA: TGTGCCAGCAGTTCGAGCTCCTACAATGAGCAGTTCTTC. It yields the protein CASSSSSYNEQFF.

J is TRBJ1-1 and V is TRBV7-9; 7 bases align to TRBD1. V lost 5 bases to trimming and J lost 7 bases; unmatched junction nucleotides: 4. The CDR3 extends over 12 amino acids. Germline V gives CDR1 SEHNR, CDR2 FQNEAQ (reference sequence). The CDR3 is CASSLTGDEAFF. CDR3 DNA sequence: TGTGCCAGCAGCCTCACAGGGGATGAAGCTTTCTTT.

The gene calls are TRBV5-1 and TRBJ1-1; D may be TRBD1 (5 bases). This CDR3 contains 14 residues. The germline V and J ends were trimmed by 3 bases and 3 bases, with 12 bases remaining between them. In germline, CDR1 is SGHRS, CDR2 YFSETQ. This CDR3 is CASSWEGVYTEAFF. DNA of the CDR3: TGCGCCAGCAGCTGGGAAGGGGTTTACACTGAAGCTTTCTTT.

The genes are TRBV11-2 and TRBJ2-2, with 7 bases fitting TRBD1. The trim removed 5 bases at V and 15 bases at J, leaving 9 bases unmatched. Germline V gives CDR1 SGHAT, CDR2 FQNNGV. There are 12 residues in the CDR3. The CDR3 loop reads CASSPDRVGLFF. The CDR3 nucleotides read TGTGCCAGCAGCCCTGACAGGGTCGGGTTGTTTTTT.

This clone was seen a handful of times. V gene TRBV7-2 combines with J gene TRBJ2-3; 9 positions agree with TRBD1. After removal of 5 bases from V and 4 bases from J, the junction contained 10 bases not matched to a gene. The V gene's germline CDR1 is SGHTA and CDR2 FQGNSA. The CDR3 runs to 16 residues. DNA of the CDR3: TGTGCCAGCAGCCTCGGTGGGACAGGGCCCCCAGATACGCAGTATTTT. Its translation: CASSLGGTGPPDTQYF.

In this sample, this clone turned up a few times. The chain combines TRBV13 with TRBJ2-3, with D perhaps matching TRBD2 (5 bases). This CDR3 contains 17 residues. The germline gives CDR1 PRHDT, CDR2 FYEKMQ (reference sequence). Trimming cost V 1 base and J 0 bases, with 14 bases left between them. The CDR3: CASSLEAFGGSTDTQYF. CDR3 sequence (DNA): TGTGCCAGCAGCTTAGAAGCGTTCGGCGGGAGCACAGATACGCAGTATTTT.

This clone showed up just a few times. This chain connects TRBV7-2 to TRBJ2-5; maybe TRBD2 (7 bases). The V end was cut by 10 bases, the J end by 5 bases, with 20 bases between. The germline gives CDR1 SGHTA, CDR2 FQGNSA. The CDR3 has 14 residues. CDR3 coding DNA: TGTGCCACCCGCGGAGGGGGGGGCAGGGAGACCCAGTACTTC. Protein product: CATRGGGGRETQYF.

This clone was counted only a few times. The J gene is TRBJ1-1, the V gene TRBV7-9; D is unclear. CDR1 is SEHNR and CDR2 is FQNEAQ in the germline V gene (reference sequence). Trimming removed 5 bases from V and 3 bases from J, with 19 bases in between. The CDR3 consists of 16 residues. As DNA, the CDR3 is TGTGCCAGCAGCCGGGTCGAGATGTTGGGGTACACTGAAGCTTTCTTT. Its translation is CASSRVEMLGYTEAFF.

The V gene is TRBV7-2, the J gene TRBJ2-2; the D is unclear. This CDR3 spans 13 amino acids. Germline lookup yields CDR1 SGHTA and CDR2 FQGNSA. V lost 0 bases, J lost 6 bases, and 5 bases lay in between. The CDR3 DNA is TGTGCCAGCAGCTTAGCCCCGTCCGGGGAGCTGTTTTTT. Encoded protein: CASSLAPSGELFF. The full variable domain, its missing parts supplied by reference TRBV7-2 and TRBJ2-2, is GAGVSQSPSNKVTEKGKDVELRCDPISGHTALYWYRQSLGQGLEFLIYFQGNSAPDKSGLPSDRFSAERTGGSVSTLTIQRTQQEDSAVYLCASSLAPSGELFFGEGSRLTVL.

The chain links TRBV4-2 to TRBJ2-1, with D possibly being TRBD2 (5 bases). The CDR3 runs to 17 residues. Germline V gives CDR1 LGHNA, CDR2 YNFKEQ. Deletions cut 1 base from V and 7 bases from J, with 20 bases between. CDR3 amino acids: CASSQGVGRGVPNEQFF. The CDR3 DNA reads TGTGCCAGCAGCCAAGGGGTTGGGAGAGGTGTGCCAAATGAGCAGTTCTTC.

The chain couples TRBV20-1 to TRBJ2-3, with D tentatively TRBD2 (5 bases). The CDR3 extends over 11 amino acids. The germline CDR1 and CDR2 sequences are DFQATT and SNEGSKA (reference sequence). The V end was cut by 5 bases, the J end by 5 bases, with 8 bases between. CDR3 residues: CSAGRGDTQYF. The CDR3 DNA follows: TGCAGTGCTGGACGGGGAGATACGCAGTATTTT.

The J gene is TRBJ1-1, the V gene TRBV14; the D gene is possibly TRBD1 (5 bases). V lost 1 base and J lost 1, with 10 bases in between. The CDR3 runs to 15 residues. Looked up from germline, CDR1 is SGHDN and CDR2 is FVKESK. As DNA, the CDR3 is TGTGCCAGCAGCCAAGGGGCAGGACAGAACACTGAAGCTTTCTTT. As protein: CASSQGAGQNTEAFF.

The rearrangement uses TRBV9 and TRBJ1-1, with TRBD1 matching 8 bases. The V segment lost 0 bases and the J segment 4 bases; nucleotides outside the gene matches: 11. The CDR3 is 17 residues long. In germline, CDR1 is SGDLS, CDR2 YYNGEE. The CDR3 loop is CASSVGTGGRESTEAFF. The CDR3, as DNA: TGTGCCAGCAGCGTAGGTACAGGGGGACGCGAGAGCACTGAAGCTTTCTTT.

This clone turned up a few times. The V and J genes are TRBV9 and TRBJ2-2, with D unclear. The CDR3 runs to 15 residues. In germline, CDR1 is SGDLS, CDR2 YYNGEE. V lost 4 bases to trimming and J lost 4 bases, with 14 bases between them. This CDR3 is CASSPTAASTGELFF. CDR3 sequence (DNA): TGTGCCAGCAGCCCAACCGCGGCCAGCACCGGGGAGCTGTTTTTT.

There are a few counts of this clone. The rearrangement joins TRBV18 to TRBJ2-3; the match to TRBD2 covers 7 bases. The CDR3 totals 14 residues. J gave up 1 base and V 9 bases, and 7 bases lay outside the gene matches. Germline V lookup: CDR1 KGHSH, CDR2 LQKENI. CDR3 in DNA: TGTGCCAGTTCCACCGCGGGGGGCACAGATACGCAGTATTTT. This gives the protein CASSTAGGTDTQYF.

This clone was counted only a few times. This rearrangement joins TRBV29-1 to TRBJ2-5, with D hard to call. CDR3 length equals 13 residues. Germline loops: CDR1 SQVTM, CDR2 ANQGSEA. With 0 bases removed from V and 5 bases from J, the gap between germline ends came to 10 bases. CDR3 loop: CSVEEGFGETQYF. As DNA, the CDR3 is TGCAGCGTTGAAGAGGGGTTCGGGGAGACCCAGTACTTC.

This clone was picked up a small number of times. The V and J genes are TRBV10-3 and TRBJ2-5; D is uncertain. In germline, CDR1 is ENHRY, CDR2 SYGVKD. Trimming pared 2 bases from V and 2 bases from J, leaving 6 bases between. This CDR3 is 13 amino acids long. The CDR3 nucleotides read TGTGCCATCAGTGAGACCGGTCAAGAGACCCAGTACTTC. This codes for CAISETGQETQYF.

This clone has only a few counts. V usage is TRBV29-1 and J usage is TRBJ2-5; D might be TRBD2 (6 bases). Germline V gene sequence: CDR1 SQVTM, CDR2 ANQGSEA. The CDR3 is made up of 18 amino acids. Trimming stripped 7 bases from V and 1 base from J, with 28 bases between. The CDR3 is CSDSRWFRRELIQETQYF. CDR3 DNA sequence: TGCAGCGATAGTCGGTGGTTCCGTCGGGAGCTGATCCAAGAGACCCAGTACTTC.

The gene calls are TRBV7-3 and TRBJ2-1; 7 bases match TRBD2. J was trimmed by 5 bases and V by 1 base; bases with no gene match: 5. Germline V gene data show CDR1 as SGHTA and CDR2 as FQGTGA. This CDR3 region has 15 residues. The CDR3 DNA reads as TGTGCCAGCAGCTTAAGCGGGAGTAAGAACAATGAGCAGTTCTTC. This codes for CASSLSGSKNNEQFF.

A remark on this clone: This sample also contains other DNA sequences that code for the same CDR3. V is TRBV2 and J is TRBJ2-7; D unresolved. The germline CDR1 and CDR2 sequences are SNHLY and FYNNEI. The CDR3 is made up of 12 amino acids. V was pared by 2 bases and J by 2 bases, with 4 bases between. CDR3 residues: CASSELTYEQYF. The CDR3 DNA sequence: TGTGCCAGCAGTGAACTGACCTACGAGCAGTACTTC.

V usage is TRBV11-1 and J usage is TRBJ2-2; perhaps TRBD2 as D (5 bases). The CDR3 length is 14 residues. Between the trimmed V and J ends, which lost 7 bases and 0 bases, there was a span of 9 bases. The germline gives CDR1 SGHAT, CDR2 FQDESV (reference sequence). As DNA, the CDR3 is TGTGCCAGCACCCCCGGGACGAACACCGGGGAGCTGTTTTTT. It specifies CASTPGTNTGELFF.

A remark on this clone: Its ends do not fully match the called genes, so a read error is possible. The rearrangement uses TRBV20-1 and TRBJ2-5; D is undetermined. The CDR3 is 10 residues long. Germline CDR1 is DFQATT and CDR2 is SNEGSKA (reference sequence). CDR3 loop: CSARAEAQYF. The CDR3 nucleotides read TGCAGTGCTAGGGCAGAGGCCCAGTACTTC.

V and J are TRBV4-2 and TRBJ2-1; maybe TRBD2 (5 bases). V lost 7 bases and J 1 base, leaving 23 bases between the germline ends. Per germline, CDR1 LGHNA and CDR2 YNFKEQ. The length of the CDR3 is 18 residues. DNA of the CDR3: TGTGCCAGCACCCCCGAAGCTGGCGGAGGCCCTTCCTACAATGAGCAGTTCTTC. Its protein is CASTPEAGGGPSYNEQFF.

V is TRBV10-3 and J is TRBJ2-3; D is undetermined. V lost 4 bases, J lost 6 bases, and 8 bases lay in between. This CDR3 spans 12 amino acids. Germline V lookup: CDR1 ENHRY, CDR2 SYGVKD. The CDR3 DNA reads as TGTGCCATCAGTGGGACGCAGGATACGCAGTATTTT. Translation: CAISGTQDTQYF.

A few counts support this clone. This rearrangement joins TRBV18 to TRBJ1-2; TRBD1 matches at 10 bases. The length of the CDR3 is 14 residues. Looked up from germline, CDR1 is KGHSH and CDR2 is LQKENI. J lost 7 bases, V lost 2 bases, and 4 bases had no gene match. DNA of the CDR3: TGTGCCAGCTCACCAAGGACAGGGGGACGTGGCTACACCTTC. It yields the protein CASSPRTGGRGYTF.